This T cell receptor (beta chain) was sequenced during a study of blood T cells in healthy people across ages. Regarding the study as a whole: Significant beta diversity loss was already apparent by age approximately 37, declining roughly linearly.

The CDR3 runs to 17 residues. The V end lost 0 bases, the J end lost 5 bases, and 19 bases lay between the germline ends. With a J-beta primer mix and a sample-barcoded 5' primer, a second PCR ran roughly 6 to 11 cycles. Researchers report that a template-switch adaptor with 12 random nucleotides tagged each cDNA molecule. Each CDR3 protein gets one entry after TCRdb re-called the 5' RACE reads with MiXCR. The table lists approximately 810,000 distinct CDR3 sequences, roughly 34% of them singletons. In the case of this clonotype: Its matching antigen is unknown.

The receptor comes from a man aged 18 to 30 in good health. The chain carries TRBV12-3 or TRBV12-4 and TRBJ1-2, with D possibly matching TRBD1 (5 bases). The sample taken for sequencing was blood. The CDR3 DNA reads as TGTGCCAGCAGTTTAGCGGAGGGGTTGATTTCGAGGTATGGCTACACCTTC. Translated, it gives CASSLAEGLISRYGYTF.